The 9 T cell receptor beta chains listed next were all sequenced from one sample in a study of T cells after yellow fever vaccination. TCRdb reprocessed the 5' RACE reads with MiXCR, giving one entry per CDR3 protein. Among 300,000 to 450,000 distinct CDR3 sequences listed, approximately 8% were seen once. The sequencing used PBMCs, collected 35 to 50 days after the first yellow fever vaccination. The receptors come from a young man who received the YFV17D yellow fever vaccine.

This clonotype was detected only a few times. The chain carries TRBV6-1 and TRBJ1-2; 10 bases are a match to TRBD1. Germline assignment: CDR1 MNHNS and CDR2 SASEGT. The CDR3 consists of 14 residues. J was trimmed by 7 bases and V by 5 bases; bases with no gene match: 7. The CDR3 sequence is CASSPGTGVGGYTF. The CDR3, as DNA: TGTGCCAGCAGTCCCGGGACAGGGGTTGGTGGCTACACCTTC.

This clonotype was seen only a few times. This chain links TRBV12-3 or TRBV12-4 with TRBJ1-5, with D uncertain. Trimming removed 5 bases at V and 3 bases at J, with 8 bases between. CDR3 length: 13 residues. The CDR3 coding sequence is TGTGCCAGCAGTCCGGCATTCAATCAGCCCCAGCATTTT. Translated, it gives CASSPAFNQPQHF.

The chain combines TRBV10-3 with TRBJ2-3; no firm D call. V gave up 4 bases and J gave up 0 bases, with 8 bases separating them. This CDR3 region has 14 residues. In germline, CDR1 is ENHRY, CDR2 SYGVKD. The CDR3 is CAISGSKSTDTQYF. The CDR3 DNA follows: TGTGCCATCAGTGGCAGCAAAAGCACAGATACGCAGTATTTT.

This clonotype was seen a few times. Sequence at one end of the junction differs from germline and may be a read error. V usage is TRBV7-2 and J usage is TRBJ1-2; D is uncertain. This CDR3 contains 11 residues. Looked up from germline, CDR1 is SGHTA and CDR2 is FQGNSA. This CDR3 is CASGFHYGYTF. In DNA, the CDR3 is TGTGCCAGCGGCTTCCACTATGGCTACACCTTC.

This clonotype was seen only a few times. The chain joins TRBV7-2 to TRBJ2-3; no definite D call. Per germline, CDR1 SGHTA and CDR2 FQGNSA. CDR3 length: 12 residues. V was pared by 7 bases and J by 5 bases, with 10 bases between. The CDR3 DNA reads TGTGCCAGCAACCCATTAGGAGATACGCAGTATTTT. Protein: CASNPLGDTQYF.

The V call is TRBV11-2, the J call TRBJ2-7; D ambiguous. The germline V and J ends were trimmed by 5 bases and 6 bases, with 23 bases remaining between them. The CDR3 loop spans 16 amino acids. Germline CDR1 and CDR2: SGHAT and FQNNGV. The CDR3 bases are TGTGCCAGCAGCCCCGCCGCTGCGGCGGACGCTCCCGAGCAGTACTTC. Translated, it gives CASSPAAAADAPEQYF.

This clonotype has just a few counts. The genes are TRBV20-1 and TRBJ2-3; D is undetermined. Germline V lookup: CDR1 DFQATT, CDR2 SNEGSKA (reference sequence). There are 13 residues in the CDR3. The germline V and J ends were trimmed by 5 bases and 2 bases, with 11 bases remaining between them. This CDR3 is CSALKPPTDTQYF. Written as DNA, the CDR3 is TGCAGTGCTTTGAAACCTCCCACAGATACGCAGTATTTT.

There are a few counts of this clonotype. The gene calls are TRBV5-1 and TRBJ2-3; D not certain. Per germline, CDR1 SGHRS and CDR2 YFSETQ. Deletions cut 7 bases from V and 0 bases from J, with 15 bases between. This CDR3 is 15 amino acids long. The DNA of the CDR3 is TGCGCCAGCGCCCCTGACGGACCTAGCACAGATACGCAGTATTTT. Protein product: CASAPDGPSTDTQYF. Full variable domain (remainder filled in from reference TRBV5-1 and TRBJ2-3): KAGVTQTPRYLIKTRGQQVTLSCSPISGHRSVSWYQQTPGQGLQFLFEYFSETQRNKGNFPGRFSGRQFSNSRSEMNVSTLELGDSALYLCASAPDGPSTDTQYFGPGTRLTVL.

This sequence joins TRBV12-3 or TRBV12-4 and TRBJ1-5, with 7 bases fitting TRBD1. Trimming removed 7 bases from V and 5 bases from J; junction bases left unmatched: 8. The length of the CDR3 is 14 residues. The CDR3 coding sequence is TGTGCCAGCAACCGACAGGGACTAGATCAGCCCCAGCATTTT. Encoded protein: CASNRQGLDQPQHF.